Presented here are 8 T cell receptor beta chains from one specimen sequenced in a study of T cell clonality in common variable immunodeficiency. The method was immunoSEQ multiplex PCR; TCRdb's version includes in-frame clones alone and lacks a portion of them. Altogether about 64,000 clones were found in the sample, and no singletons occur. The sequencing sample was made of peripheral blood mononuclear cells. Receptors originate from a person between 18 and 75 years old in good health.

As for this clone: Sequencing ends 3 residues short of the CDR3 end; the germline J gene provides the rest. V usage is TRBV20-1 and J usage is TRBJ1-5; 12 nucleotides line up with TRBD1. CDR1 and CDR2 (germline): DFQATT, SNEGSKA (reference sequence). The CDR3 is 17 residues long. V gave up 4 bases and J gave up 2 bases; unmatched junction bases: 9. The CDR3 protein is CSANLGQGARGNQPQHF. Partial CDR3 DNA: TGCAGTGCTAACCTGGGACAGGGGGCGCGGGGCAATCAGCCC.

This clone was seen at least ten times. The read gets to within 3 residues of the CDR3 end, and the germline J gene fills in the rest. V is TRBV5-1 and J is TRBJ1-2; D perhaps matches TRBD1 (6 bases). The CDR3 covers 14 residues. The V end lost 0 bases, the J end lost 5 bases, and 11 bases lay between the germline ends. In germline, CDR1 is SGHRS, CDR2 YFSETQ. The CDR3 is CASSLGGQGYGYTF. The DNA read from the CDR3 is TGCGCCAGCAGCTTGGGGGGGCAAGGGTATGGC.

This clone was recorded many times. The sequenced fragment ends 3 residues before the CDR3 boundary, so the rest is inferred from the germline J gene. This chain connects TRBV28 to TRBJ2-1; 8 positions agree with TRBD2. J was trimmed by 5 bases and V by 3 bases; bases with no gene match: 6. This CDR3 comprises 15 residues. Germline values: CDR1 MDHEN, CDR2 SYDVKM. The CDR3 spells CASSFASGLNNEQFF. The sequenced CDR3 bases are TGTGCCAGCAGTTTTGCTAGCGGGTTGAACAATGAG.

This clone was recorded at least ten times. Read data end 3 residues before the CDR3 end; the end is taken from the germline J gene. V and J are TRBV5-6 and TRBJ1-5; tentatively, D is TRBD1 (6 bases). Germline-derived CDR1 and CDR2 are SGHDT and YYEEEE. This CDR3 is 15 amino acids long. Between the trimmed V and J ends, which lost 4 bases and 2 bases, there was a span of 13 bases. The sequenced part of the CDR3 DNA is TGTGCCAGCAGCCGGAGTCAGGGGCGCAATCAGCCC. Protein product: CASSRSQGRNQP. The CDR3 in full is CASSRSQGRNQPQHF.

This clone was found many times. The read stops 3 residues short of the end of the CDR3; the missing end is completed from the germline J gene. The genes are TRBV19 and TRBJ2-4; TRBD2 is a possible D gene (6 bases). The CDR3 loop spans 15 amino acids. The V and J ends lost 6 bases and 1 base respectively, with 13 bases between them. Germline V lookup: CDR1 LNHDA, CDR2 SQIVND (reference sequence). This CDR3 reads CASSWGESAKNIQYF. The part of the CDR3 DNA that was read is TGTGCCAGTAGCTGGGGGGAGTCTGCCAAAAACATT.

This clone was seen many times. The observed sequence ends 3 residues before the CDR3 terminus, with the missing tail filled in from the germline J gene. V gene TRBV14 combines with J gene TRBJ2-7; TRBD1 agrees at 7 bases. From germline, CDR1 is SGHDN and CDR2 FVKESK. The V gene end was trimmed by 5 bases and the J gene end by 3 bases; junction bases not matched to a gene: 10. CDR3 size: 15 residues. The CDR3 is CASSSGTASYYEQYF. CDR3 bases read: TGTGCCAGCAGCTCCGGGACAGCATCATACTACGAG.

In this sample, this clone turned up many times. Compared with germline, one end of the junction differs, possibly owing to a read error. Read sequence stops 3 residues before the CDR3 end, and the germline J gene provides the missing end. The chain joins TRBV7-7 to TRBJ2-1, with 12 bases fitting TRBD2. Germline loops: CDR1 SSHAT, CDR2 FNYEAQ (reference sequence). CDR3 length: 15 amino acids. CDR3 DNA (partial): TGTGCTAGCAGCCAGGGGACTAGCGGGTGGAATGAG. It specifies CASSQGTSGWNE. The entire CDR3 reads CASSQGTSGWNEQFF.

This clone was recorded at least ten times. The missing CDR3 end, 3 residues past where the read stops, is filled in from the germline J gene. The genes are TRBV7-8 and TRBJ2-2; D remains unclear. Germline values: CDR1 SGHVS, CDR2 FQNEAQ. V lost 0 bases, J lost 5 bases, and 7 bases lay in between. The CDR3 consists of 14 residues. The CDR3: CASSLASETGELFF. The sequenced part of the CDR3 DNA is TGTGCCAGCAGCTTAGCCTCAGAAACCGGGGAG.